The entry that follows covers one T cell receptor beta chain sequence. Some clones are missing from TCRdb's copy, which holds only in-frame ones; the method was immunoSEQ multiplex PCR. The sample holds 65,000 to 85,000 clones; more than 85% are singletons and the top ten take less than 10%. This CDR3 is built from 14 residues. V was pared by 5 bases and J by 2 bases, with 8 bases of the junction left unmatched. In germline, CDR1 is GTSNPN, CDR2 SVGIG (reference sequence). This sample stems from a study of OX40 agonist ivuxolimab in advanced cancers. Study overall: Hepatocellular carcinoma, melanoma, renal cell or head and neck cancer was diagnosed in the dose-escalation patients.

V is TRBV30 and J is TRBJ2-7; 8 bases line up with TRBD1. This sequence originates from an adult with an advanced solid tumor such as melanoma, head and neck, liver or kidney cancer. The sequencing here drew on CD4+ or CD8+ T cells sorted from blood, taken in a trial of the OX40 agonist ivuxolimab. DNA of the CDR3: TGTGCCTGGGGGTACGGGACAGGCGCCTACGAGCAGTACTTC. It translates to CAWGYGTGAYEQYF.